These T cell receptor beta chains were read from a single sample in a study of cytomegalovirus exposure and HLA in healthy donors. The data were produced by immunoSEQ multiplex PCR, yet TCRdb's version contains in-frame clones alone and is incomplete. The data hold about 73,000 clones, with roughly 90% observed a single time. The material sequenced was PBMCs. The receptors were gathered from a woman aged 18-30 years in good health and CMV-seropositive. The CDR3 runs from the conserved cysteine through the conserved F or W. D genes are given only for firm matches. A clone size is listed for some rows: how often the clone was seen (once, few, many), or a class if it is expanded.

-	-	TRBJ1-2	TRBV2	CASSEGRPETYGYTF	TGTGCCAGCAGTGAGGGCCGCCCCGAGACATATGGCTACACCTTC
TRBD1	medium-sized	TRBJ1-4	TRBV6-4	CASSATGDANEKLFF	TGTGCCAGCAGTGCAACAGGGGATGCTAATGAAAAACTGTTTTTT
TRBD2	-	TRBJ2-2	TRBV5-4	CASSLGSGMPLRELFF	TGTGCCAGCAGCTTGGGGAGCGGGATGCCTCTCCGGGAGCTGTTTTTT
TRBD2	-	TRBJ2-5	TRBV7-2	CASSPAGLAGTETQYF	TGTGCCAGCAGCCCCGCAGGACTAGCGGGAACGGAGACCCAGTACTTC
-	once	TRBJ2-2	TRBV30	CAWRGAGYNTGELFF	TGTGCCTGGAGGGGTGCAGGGTATAACACCGGGGAGCTGTTTTTT
-	-	TRBJ2-7	TRBV4-3	CASSQDTGFMEQYF	TGCGCCAGCAGCCAAGATACGGGGTTTATGGAGCAGTACTTC
TRBD1	-	TRBJ2-3	TRBV19	CASTQGAYDTQYF	TGTGCCAGTACCCAGGGGGCGTATGATACGCAGTATTTT
TRBD2	-	TRBJ2-1	TRBV6-5	CASSRGGRAENEQFF	TGTGCCAGCAGTAGGGGCGGGAGGGCCGAAAATGAGCAGTTCTTC
-	once	TRBJ2-1	TRBV28	CASSLSGKYYNEQFF	TGTGCCAGCAGTTTATCAGGGAAGTACTACAATGAGCAGTTCTTC
TRBD1	-	TRBJ2-3	TRBV4-1	CASSQGRGQGGLDTQYF	TGCGCCAGCAGCCAAGGGCGGGGACAGGGTGGATTAGATACGCAGTATTTT
-	few	TRBJ2-1	TRBV6-1	CASSELGAGTTSKQFF	TGTGCCAGCAGTGAATTGGGGGCGGGGACTACCAGCAAGCAGTTCTTC
TRBD2	-	TRBJ2-3	TRBV15	CATAKGLATDTQYF	TGTGCCACCGCGAAGGGACTAGCAACAGATACGCAGTATTTT
-	-	TRBJ2-1	TRBV4-1	CASSQVALNNEQFF	TGCGCCAGCAGCCAAGTCGCACTAAACAATGAGCAGTTCTTC
TRBD1	-	TRBJ1-1	TRBV18	CASSPRETGVVITEAFF	TGTGCCAGCTCACCACGAGAAACAGGGGTGGTTATTACTGAAGCTTTCTTT
-	-	TRBJ2-5	TRBV18	CASSPATGAQYF	TGTGCCAGCTCACCAGCAACGGGGGCCCAGTACTTC
-	-	TRBJ1-2	TRBV6-5	CASRGGLANYGYTF	TGTGCCAGCAGGGGGGGACTCGCTAACTATGGCTACACCTTC
-	-	TRBJ2-1	TRBV27	CASSMYDTGYNEQFF	TGTGCCAGCAGTATGTATGACACCGGCTACAATGAGCAGTTCTTC
TRBD2	-	TRBJ2-7	TRBV6-5	CARHKLAGERYEQYF	TGTGCCAGACATAAGCTAGCGGGGGAAAGGTACGAGCAGTACTTC
TRBD1	-	TRBJ2-7	TRBV2	CASSGLGGGGWYEQYF	TGTGCCAGCAGTGGGTTAGGGGGCGGCGGTTGGTACGAGCAGTACTTC
TRBD2	few	TRBJ2-5	TRBV11-1	CASNAGGPLQETQYF	TGTGCCAGCAACGCGGGGGGGCCTTTGCAGGAGACCCAGTACTTC
TRBD1	-	TRBJ1-4	TRBV5-8	CASSLGDRISNEKLFF	TGTGCCAGCAGCTTGGGGGACAGGATATCTAATGAAAAACTGTTTTTT
TRBD1	-	TRBJ2-1	TRBV5-1	CASSIDGQGIHEQFF	TGCGCCAGCAGCATCGATGGACAGGGAATCCATGAGCAGTTCTTC
-	-	TRBJ1-2	TRBV7-3	CASSLHGQNYGYTF	TGTGCCAGCAGCCTCCACGGACAGAACTATGGCTACACCTTC
TRBD1	-	TRBJ2-7	TRBV7-8	CASRVTGGMRGEQYF	TGTGCCAGCAGGGTGACAGGGGGCATGAGGGGGGAGCAGTACTTC
TRBD1	-	TRBJ1-1	TRBV7-9	CASSIPGTGFAEAFF	TGTGCCAGCAGCATACCCGGGACAGGGTTCGCTGAAGCTTTCTTT
-	-	TRBJ1-4	TRBV9	CASSATGQLEKLFF	TGTGCCAGCAGCGCAACTGGGCAGCTTGAAAAACTGTTTTTT
-	-	TRBJ2-2	TRBV5-8	CASSLEEGLYYTGELFF	TGTGCCAGCAGCTTAGAGGAGGGACTTTATTACACCGGGGAGCTGTTTTTT
TRBD1	-	TRBJ1-1	TRBV10-3	CAISVGTGGTEAFF	TGTGCCATCAGTGTAGGGACAGGGGGCACTGAAGCTTTCTTT